The clone carrying this TCR beta chain was seen just once. The antigen remains unidentified. Primers: 60 Vbeta forward and 13 Jbeta reverse. Generated by immunoSEQ multiplex PCR, the TCRdb table keeps only in-frame clones and is missing some. This sample yields some 130,000 clones, of which over 60% are seen a single time; approximately 2% belongs to the top ten. The entry originates in a study of cytomegalovirus exposure and HLA in healthy donors. Notes on the study in general: Among TCR sequences, most were rare, though some public TCRs appeared in many donors. Being productive about 87% or about 30% of the time was typical of most TCR beta V segments in an earlier analysis.

V lost 1 base and J lost 1; bases outside the gene matches: 3. Germline V gene sequence: CDR1 SNHLY, CDR2 FYNNEI. The CDR3 totals 18 residues. The V gene is TRBV2, the J gene TRBJ2-5, with 16 bases identical to TRBD2. Sequencing was performed on PBMCs. This TCR was recovered from a man aged 25 to 40 in good health and CMV-seronegative. The CDR3 protein is CASSEGGLAGGAQETQYF. CDR3 nucleotides: TGTGCCAGCAGTGAAGGGGGACTAGCGGGAGGGGCCCAAGAGACCCAGTACTTC.